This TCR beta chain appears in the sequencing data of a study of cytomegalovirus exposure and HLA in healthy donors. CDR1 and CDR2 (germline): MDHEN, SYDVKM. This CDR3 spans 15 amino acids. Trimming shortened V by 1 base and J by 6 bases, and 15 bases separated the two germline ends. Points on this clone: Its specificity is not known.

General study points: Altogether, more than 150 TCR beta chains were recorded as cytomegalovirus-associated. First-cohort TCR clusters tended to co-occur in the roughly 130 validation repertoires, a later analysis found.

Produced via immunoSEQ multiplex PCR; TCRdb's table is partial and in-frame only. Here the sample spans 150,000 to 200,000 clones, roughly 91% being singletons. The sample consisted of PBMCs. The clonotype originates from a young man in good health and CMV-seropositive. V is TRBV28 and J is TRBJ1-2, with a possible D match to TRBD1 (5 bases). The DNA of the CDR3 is TGTGCCAGCAGTTTATTAGCAGGGTTAGAGAATGGCTACACCTTC. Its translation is CASSLLAGLENGYTF.